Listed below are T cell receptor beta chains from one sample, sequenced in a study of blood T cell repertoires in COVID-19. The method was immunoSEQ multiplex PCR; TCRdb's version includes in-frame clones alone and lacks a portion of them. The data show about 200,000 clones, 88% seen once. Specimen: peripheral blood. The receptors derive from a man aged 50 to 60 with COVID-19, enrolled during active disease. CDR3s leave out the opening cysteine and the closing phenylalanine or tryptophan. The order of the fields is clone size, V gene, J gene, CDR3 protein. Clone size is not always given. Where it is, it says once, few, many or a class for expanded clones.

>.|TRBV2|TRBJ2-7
ASSGTWEQY
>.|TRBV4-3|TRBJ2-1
ASSQVLQGEIYNEQF
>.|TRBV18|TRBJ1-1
ASSPQGGTEAF
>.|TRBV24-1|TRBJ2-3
ATSDPPLAGGPIFVDTQY
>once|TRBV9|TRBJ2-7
ASSVNVVSSYEQY
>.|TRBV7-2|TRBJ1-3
ASSFAVRGDGGNTIY
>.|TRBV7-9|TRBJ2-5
ASSSGSGTGTSQETQY
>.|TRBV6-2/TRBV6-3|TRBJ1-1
ASSSGGEAF
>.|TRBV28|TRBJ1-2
ASSLGTGSRYT
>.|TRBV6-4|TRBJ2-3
ASSKDSTDTQY
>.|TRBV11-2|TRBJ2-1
ASSQNRGEQF
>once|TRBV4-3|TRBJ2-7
ASSQGSGGTYEQY
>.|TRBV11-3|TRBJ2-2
ASSLRGEGTGELF
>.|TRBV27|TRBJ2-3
ASSLRDRARTDTQY
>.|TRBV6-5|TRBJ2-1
ASSYSPSGSGDEQF
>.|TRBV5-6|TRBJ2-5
ASSLGLGQAQETQY
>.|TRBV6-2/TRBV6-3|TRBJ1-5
ASSLYRGKPNQPQH
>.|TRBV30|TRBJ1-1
AWSAGPEAF
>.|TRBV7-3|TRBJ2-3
ASSPNPRTDTQY
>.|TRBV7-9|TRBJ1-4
ASSSRVLATNEKLF
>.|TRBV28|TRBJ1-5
ASKIVLGNQPQH
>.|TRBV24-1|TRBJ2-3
ATNQGGRGSHTQY
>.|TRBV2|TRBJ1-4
ASSGGGSNEKLF
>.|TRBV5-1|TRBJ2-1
ASSLTRGLDNEQF
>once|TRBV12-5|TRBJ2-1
ASALRASGYNEQF
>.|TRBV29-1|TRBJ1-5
SVGHSNQPQH
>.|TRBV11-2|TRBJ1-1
ASSLARAINTEAF
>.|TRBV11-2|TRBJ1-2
ASSLNYPASYGYT
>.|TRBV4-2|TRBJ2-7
ASSQGAGVNSEQY
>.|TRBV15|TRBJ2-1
ATVLTSGRGEQF
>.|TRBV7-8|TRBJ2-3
ASSLYQGGASSTDTQY
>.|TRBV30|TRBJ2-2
AWSTGLAGELF
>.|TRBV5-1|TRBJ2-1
ASSRGQNNEQF